The rows below give T cell receptor beta chains drawn from one sample of a study of blood T cell repertoires in COVID-19. Profiled with immunoSEQ multiplex PCR; TCRdb holds only in-frame clones, not every one. Of roughly 71,000 clones listed, roughly 80% were seen once; the top ten hold 7.5% to 9%. Input material: peripheral blood. These receptors all stem from a man in his forties or fifties with active COVID-19. CDR3s include the opening cysteine and the closing phenylalanine or tryptophan. Each record gives: CDR3 length, V gene, D gene, clone size, J gene, CDR3 DNA, CDR3 protein. D genes are given only for firm matches. Clone size is shown for a subset of rows, as once, few, many or a class of expanded clone.

len: 14; v_gene: TRBV6-5; d_gene: NA; abundance: NA; j_gene: TRBJ1-3; CDR3nt: TGTGCCAGCAGACCCAACAGGGTCGGGGACACCATATATTTT; CDR3aa: CASRPNRVGDTIYF
len: 15; v_gene: TRBV5-4; d_gene: NA; abundance: NA; j_gene: TRBJ1-2; CDR3nt: TGTGCCAGCAGCTTCGGGCAGCCGCACAGGTATGGCTACACCTTC; CDR3aa: CASSFGQPHRYGYTF
len: 15; v_gene: TRBV6-1; d_gene: NA; abundance: few; j_gene: TRBJ1-3; CDR3nt: TGTGCCAGCAGTGACCGGACAGATACAGGAAACACCATATATTTT; CDR3aa: CASSDRTDTGNTIYF
len: 16; v_gene: TRBV3-1/TRBV3-2; d_gene: TRBD1; abundance: NA; j_gene: TRBJ2-3; CDR3nt: TGTGCCAGCAGCCAAGGAAAGGGGGCGAAGGCAGATACGCAGTATTTT; CDR3aa: CASSQGKGAKADTQYF
len: 16; v_gene: TRBV5-6; d_gene: NA; abundance: NA; j_gene: TRBJ1-6; CDR3nt: TGTGCCAGCAGCTTGGGACCCTCAGGGTATAATTCACCCCTCCACTTT; CDR3aa: CASSLGPSGYNSPLHF
len: 16; v_gene: TRBV6-6; d_gene: NA; abundance: NA; j_gene: TRBJ2-5; CDR3nt: TGTGCCAGCAGGCGCCCGGTGGGAGGGGGCCAAGAGACCCAGTACTTC; CDR3aa: CASRRPVGGGQETQYF
len: 13; v_gene: TRBV7-2; d_gene: TRBD1; abundance: NA; j_gene: TRBJ2-7; CDR3nt: TGTGCCAGCAGCTTAGTCCTCAGGGACAGTACGTACTTC; CDR3aa: CASSLVLRDSTYF
len: 13; v_gene: TRBV7-8; d_gene: TRBD1; abundance: NA; j_gene: TRBJ2-7; CDR3nt: TGTGCCAGCAGCAAACAGGGGGACTACGAGCAGTACTTC; CDR3aa: CASSKQGDYEQYF
len: 15; v_gene: TRBV5-4; d_gene: TRBD2; abundance: once; j_gene: TRBJ2-2; CDR3nt: TGTGCCAGCAGCACCAGCGGGAGGGCCGCCGGGGAGCTGTTTTTT; CDR3aa: CASSTSGRAAGELFF
len: 12; v_gene: TRBV30; d_gene: NA; abundance: once; j_gene: TRBJ2-3; CDR3nt: TGTGCCTGGAGTGTACTCACAGATACGCAGTATTTT; CDR3aa: CAWSVLTDTQYF
len: 15; v_gene: TRBV24-1; d_gene: TRBD1; abundance: NA; j_gene: TRBJ2-3; CDR3nt: TGTGCCACCAGTGATGCGGGACAGGACACAGATACGCAGTATTTT; CDR3aa: CATSDAGQDTDTQYF
len: 12; v_gene: TRBV7-2; d_gene: NA; abundance: NA; j_gene: TRBJ1-3; CDR3nt: TGTGCCATGCGGGGCTCTGGAAACACCATATATTTT; CDR3aa: CAMRGSGNTIYF
len: 15; v_gene: TRBV10-3; d_gene: TRBD2; abundance: NA; j_gene: TRBJ2-3; CDR3nt: TGTGCCATCAGTCCTAGCGGGAGACCCACAGATACGCAGTATTTT; CDR3aa: CAISPSGRPTDTQYF
len: 11; v_gene: TRBV12-3/TRBV12-4; d_gene: NA; abundance: NA; j_gene: TRBJ2-1; CDR3nt: TGTGCCAGCAGCATTTCCAATGAGCAGTTCTTC; CDR3aa: CASSISNEQFF
len: 15; v_gene: TRBV6-5; d_gene: NA; abundance: NA; j_gene: TRBJ1-4; CDR3nt: TGTGCCAGCAGTCCGTTGTCGGAGGAGAATGAAAAACTGTTTTTT; CDR3aa: CASSPLSEENEKLFF
len: 14; v_gene: TRBV24-1; d_gene: NA; abundance: once; j_gene: TRBJ2-1; CDR3nt: TGTGCCACCAGTGATTCTTTGGGCCTCGATGAGCAGTTCTTC; CDR3aa: CATSDSLGLDEQFF
len: 16; v_gene: TRBV19; d_gene: TRBD1; abundance: once; j_gene: TRBJ2-6; CDR3nt: TGTGCCAGCCGGGACAGGGGTTTTTCTGGGGCCAACGTCCTGACTTTC; CDR3aa: CASRDRGFSGANVLTF
len: 17; v_gene: TRBV4-1; d_gene: NA; abundance: NA; j_gene: TRBJ2-3; CDR3nt: TGCGCCAGCAGCCAAGATAATAGATATCGAAGTACAGATACGCAGTATTTT; CDR3aa: CASSQDNRYRSTDTQYF
len: 16; v_gene: TRBV6-5; d_gene: NA; abundance: NA; j_gene: TRBJ2-7; CDR3nt: TGTGCCAGCAGTTACCTAATCCGAGCGGCCCCCTACGAGCAGTACTTC; CDR3aa: CASSYLIRAAPYEQYF
len: 12; v_gene: TRBV7-2; d_gene: NA; abundance: NA; j_gene: TRBJ2-3; CDR3nt: TGTGCCAGCAGCGTCTTAGAGGATACGCAGTATTTT; CDR3aa: CASSVLEDTQYF
len: 13; v_gene: TRBV4-2; d_gene: TRBD1; abundance: NA; j_gene: TRBJ1-4; CDR3nt: TGTGCCAGCAGCCCTGGGACAGATGAAAAACTGTTTTTT; CDR3aa: CASSPGTDEKLFF
len: 15; v_gene: TRBV7-2; d_gene: NA; abundance: NA; j_gene: TRBJ2-7; CDR3nt: TGTGCCAGCAGCTTGGTCGGTGCCTACTCCTACGAGCAGTACTTC; CDR3aa: CASSLVGAYSYEQYF
len: 16; v_gene: TRBV5-4; d_gene: TRBD2; abundance: once; j_gene: TRBJ2-1; CDR3nt: TGTGCCAGCGCCAAGCTCAGCGGGGGGGGGTGGAATGAGCAGTTCTTC; CDR3aa: CASAKLSGGGWNEQFF
len: 12; v_gene: TRBV10-3; d_gene: NA; abundance: NA; j_gene: TRBJ2-7; CDR3nt: TGTGCCATCAGGGGGGCTACCTACGAGCAGTACTTC; CDR3aa: CAIRGATYEQYF
len: 13; v_gene: TRBV12-3/TRBV12-4; d_gene: NA; abundance: NA; j_gene: TRBJ1-5; CDR3nt: TGTGCCAGCAGGGGGGACATCCCCCAGCCCCAGCATTTT; CDR3aa: CASRGDIPQPQHF
len: 19; v_gene: TRBV27; d_gene: TRBD2; abundance: NA; j_gene: TRBJ2-3; CDR3nt: TGTGCCAGCTGCCCCTCGGGACTAGCGGGGGGGTTTAGCACAGATACGCAGTATTTT; CDR3aa: CASCPSGLAGGFSTDTQYF